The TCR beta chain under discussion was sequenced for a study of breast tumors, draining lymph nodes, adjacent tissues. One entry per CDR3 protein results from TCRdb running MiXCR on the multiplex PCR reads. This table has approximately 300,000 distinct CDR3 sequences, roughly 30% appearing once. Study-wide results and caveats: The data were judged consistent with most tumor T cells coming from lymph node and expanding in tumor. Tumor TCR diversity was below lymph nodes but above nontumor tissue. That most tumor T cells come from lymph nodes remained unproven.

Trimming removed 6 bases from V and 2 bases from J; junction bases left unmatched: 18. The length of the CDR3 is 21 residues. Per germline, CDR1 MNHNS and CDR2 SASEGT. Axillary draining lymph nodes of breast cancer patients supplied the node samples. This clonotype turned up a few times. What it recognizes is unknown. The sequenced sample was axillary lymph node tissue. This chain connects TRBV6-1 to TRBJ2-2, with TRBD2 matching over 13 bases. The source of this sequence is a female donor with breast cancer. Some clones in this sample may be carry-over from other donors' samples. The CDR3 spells CASSLNGKGLAGSINTGELFF. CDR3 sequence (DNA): TGTGCCAGCAGCCTAAATGGGAAGGGACTAGCGGGATCAATAAACACCGGGGAGCTGTTTTTT.